The text below deals with one T cell receptor beta chain. TCRdb keeps only in-frame clones here, not all; method: immunoSEQ multiplex PCR. The table has approximately 63,000 clones, 75% to 90% seen once. This sample is part of a study of OX40 agonist ivuxolimab in advanced cancers. The starting material was CD4+ or CD8+ T cells sorted from blood, obtained in a trial of the OX40 agonist ivuxolimab. This sequence was found in an adult with an advanced solid tumor such as melanoma, head and neck, liver or kidney cancer.

CDR3 DNA: TGTGCCAGTAGTCGGACCGACTACGAGCAGTACTTC. It specifies CASSRTDYEQYF. This rearrangement joins TRBV19 to TRBJ2-7; unclear D gene. CDR1 LNHDA and CDR2 SQIVND come from the germline V gene (reference sequence). Trimming took 5 bases from V and 3 from J, leaving 8 bases between them. CDR3 length: 12 amino acids.